Detailed here is one T cell receptor (beta chain). What it binds is not known. From its re-call of the 5' RACE reads, TCRdb lists each CDR3 protein once, without DNA. The sample totals almost 450,000 distinct CDR3 sequences. This specimen comes from a study of T cells expressing NK-cell markers. Study observations and caveats: The same clonotypes also predominated in the CD3+CD56-NKG2C+ fraction of several donors. In a group of several donors, dominant NKG2C+ clonotypes represented 1.0-7.0% of CD8+ T cells.

There are 16 residues in the CDR3. The material sequenced was blood T cells: a sorted CD56 or NKG2C T cell subset, CD4+ or CD8+ T cells, or bulk PBMC T cells (not recorded which). J is TRBJ2-3 and V is TRBV12-3 or TRBV12-4; TCRdb designates TRBD1, a call that cannot be tested without DNA. The sequence derives from a woman aged 18 to 75 in good health. The CDR3 sequence: CASSLMAGRGTDTQYF.